The entry that follows covers one T cell receptor beta chain sequence. Its antigen has not been determined. No base qualities exist here, and no much larger clone lies one base off it. V loses 1 base, J loses 11 bases, and the germline ends lie 12 bases apart. CDR1 is given as MGHRA and CDR2 as YSYEKL, both from the germline V gene. The CDR3 holds 14 amino acids from the cysteine to the phenylalanine. Only the CDR3 DNA stays, 42 bases, in frame from base 1. After approximately 11 days of culture, CD4+ T cells were isolated with the EasySep CD4+ T cell isolation kit. Healthy vaccine recipients had no prior SARS-CoV-2 infection, confirmed by negative nucleocapsid antibodies before and after vaccination. On days 3 and 7, half of the culture medium was replaced with fresh IL-2-containing medium. Unless otherwise noted, each peptide stimulation condition was cultured in triplicate wells. Using Ficoll-Paque Plus gradient centrifugation, PBMC were separated from whole blood and then either used fresh or cryopreserved at -140C. The QIAamp micro DNA kit was used to extract genomic DNA from the cultured CD4+ T cells.

This sample was taken from a study of vaccination effects on CD4 cells after COVID-19 (dated by TCRdb to 2022 to 2024). With respect to the entire study: The ViraFEST assay stimulated PBMC with viral peptide pools and then used TCR sequencing to identify antigen-specific CD4+ T cell clonotypes by expansion. Each participant got two doses of an mRNA SARS-CoV-2 vaccine, either BNT162b2 or mRNA-1273. Approximately 2.1 million PBMC per well were cultured in IMDM with 5% human AB serum, about 9.4 IU/ml IL-2 and gentamicin, plus 10 ug/ml peptides. SARS-CoV-2 spike-specific CD4+ TCR repertoires from before and after mRNA vaccination were compared in COVID-19 convalescent patients and in infection-naive vaccine recipients. Altogether, some 10 COVID-19 convalescent patients and a few SARS-CoV-2-naive healthy vaccine recipients made up the full study. In the study, cultures from other donors were sequenced using the Oncomine TCR Beta short-read assay on an Illumina iSeq 100. Points the paper makes about the study in general: Only a small number of convalescent patients were included, and no early post-infection timepoints were available, which limited the study. Both infection-induced and vaccine-induced clones contracted markedly at late post-vaccination timepoints, which is consistent with waning T cell responses. In healthy vaccine recipients, vaccine-induced clones were almost all SARS-CoV-2 mono-reactive, with only 1 of 255 being cross-reactive with common cold coronaviruses.

Libraries were prepared through the immunoSEQ multiplex PCR assay. DNA from the cultured, isolated CD4+ T cells was subjected to TCR beta CDR3 sequencing. The authors' analysis ran thus. Non-productive TCR sequences were removed, reads were trimmed to the CDR3 region, and CDR3s of at least 7 amino acids were retained. The MANAFEST web app was used to pick out antigen-specific clonotypes by comparing their expansion in peptide wells with that in reference cultures. Positive clones required FDR<0.05 expansion versus reference and all other wells, odds ratio above 5, and frequency above 0.1% in two replicate wells. Cross-reactive clonotypes were defined as significantly expanded in SARS-CoV-2 spike wells and in at least one common cold coronavirus spike condition. Using the stringdist R package, CDR3 similarity was measured by Levenshtein distance, and unrooted trees were constructed with ape in R 3.6.1. TCRdb provides this immuneACCESS table in a form limited to in-frame rearrangements. Some clones are lacking; in checked studies, under half of them reflect an unresolved V gene, and why the rest are absent is not known. The D gene and trimming were derived from the DNA, and the V and J assignments and clone size from that table. For this sample there are around 46,000 clones; 67% appear just once. The ten largest clones represent 4.5% to 7% of the sample.

The TCR originated in a human donor who received a COVID-19 vaccine. The chain links TRBV4-1 with TRBJ1-6; the best D guess is TRBD1, with 6 bases matching. The material was CD4+ T cells from PBMCs cultured without peptide, obtained before COVID-19 vaccination. The DNA sequence reads TGCGCCAGCAGCCAAGCCGCTACAGGGACACCCCTCCACTTT. This codes for CASSQAATGTPLHF.